Listed below are T cell receptor beta chains from one sample, sequenced in a study of T cell repertoires in cytomegalovirus infection. Their antigens remain unidentified. TCRdb reanalysed the reads using MiXCR and keeps one entry per CDR3 protein. Seen here are about a million distinct CDR3 sequences, roughly 30% observed once, and the top ten hold around an eighth. The source material was cultured CD8+ T cells from PBMCs, sampled from culture after CMV antigen stimulation. The origin of the receptors is a human donor in good health (CMV status not recorded). Some clones in this sample may be carry-over from other donors' samples. CDR3s leave out the opening cysteine and the closing phenylalanine or tryptophan.

>TRBV12-3/TRBV12-4|TRBJ2-7
ASSFEDMH
>TRBV6-2/TRBV6-3|TRBJ1-1
ASGPDTEAF
>TRBV14|TRBJ2-1
ASRSSRNSHNEQF
>TRBV5-4|TRBJ1-2
ASSHFAAGWVSYGYT
>TRBV7-6|TRBJ1-1
ASSLAAEADTEAF
>TRBV2|TRBJ2-1
ASPSGPNEQF
>TRBV7-9|TRBJ1-2
ASSSHYLDRVGYGYT
>TRBV6-2/TRBV6-3|TRBJ1-2
ASSYAPATEENGYT
>TRBV6-2/TRBV6-3|TRBJ2-3
ASSSPRTGVTDTQY
>TRBV27|TRBJ1-2
ASSSMTTYDGYT
>TRBV10-1|TRBJ2-1
ANRDRAYNEQF
>TRBV6-6|TRBJ1-5
ASSYSIGDSNQPQH